This TCR beta chain was documented in a study of vaccination effects on CD4 cells after COVID-19. V shed 3 bases and J shed 0 bases, with 17 bases lying between them. The germline CDR1 and CDR2 sequences are KGHSH and LQKENI. The CDR3 is made up of 17 amino acids. With regard to this clone: Its specificity is not known.

Profiled with immunoSEQ multiplex PCR; TCRdb holds only in-frame clones, not every one. The data hold around 33,000 clones, with roughly four fifths observed a single time. Before sequencing, viral peptide pools were used by the ViraFEST assay to expand antigen-specific CD4+ T cells. Following culture for ten to eleven days, CD4+ T cells were isolated. The vaccine given was either BNT162b2 or mRNA-1273, in two doses. The sequencing here drew on CD4+ T cells from PBMCs cultured with HCoV-NL63 spike peptides, taken after COVID-19 vaccination. The J gene is TRBJ2-5, the V gene TRBV18, with D tentatively TRBD1 (6 bases). This TCR came from a human donor who received a COVID-19 vaccine. Some clones in this sample may be carry-over from other donors' samples. For the CDR3, the DNA is TGTGCCAGCTCACCCCGCAGGGGCCCTAAGTACCAAGAGACCCAGTACTTC. As protein: CASSPRRGPKYQETQYF.